These T cell receptor beta chains were read from a single sample in a study of CD8+CD57+ T cells in acquired aplastic anemia. TCRdb reprocessed the reads via MiXCR and lists one record per CDR3 protein. The sample lists roughly 130,000 distinct CDR3 sequences; around 48% were seen once. Sequenced: sorted CD4+, CD8+, or CD8+CD57+ T cells (not recorded which) from PBMCs. The receptors come from a human donor in good health, serving as a control. Each CDR3 is given with its conserved first and last residue. Fields, in order: V gene, D gene, clone size, J gene, CDR3 DNA, CDR3 protein. The D gene is left open where the match is weak. Not every row has a clone size; where given, it reads once, few, many or a size class.

>TRBV7-2|.|few|TRBJ2-7
TGTGCCAGCACCGTGACAGGCCTAAATGCCTACGAGCAGTACTTC
CASTVTGLNAYEQYF
>TRBV15|.|.|TRBJ2-5
TGTGCCACCAGCAGAGTAGCGGCTACCCAAGAGACCCAGTACTTC
CATSRVAATQETQYF
>TRBV15|.|once|TRBJ2-7
TGTGCCACCAGCAGAGATCGAGAACTCTACGAGCAGTACTTC
CATSRDRELYEQYF
>TRBV7-3|.|.|TRBJ1-1
TGTGCCAGCAGCCGACCAATGAACACTGAAGCTTTCTTT
CASSRPMNTEAFF
>TRBV5-4|TRBD1|.|TRBJ2-7
TGTGCCAGCAGCACCCGGCAGGGGGCTTACAATGAGCAGTACTTC
CASSTRQGAYNEQYF
>TRBV10-3|TRBD2|.|TRBJ2-7
TGTGCCATCAGTGACCTTAGCGGGGGGGGGGCGAACTCCTACGAGCAGTACTTC
CAISDLSGGGANSYEQYF
>TRBV5-1|TRBD2|many|TRBJ2-3
TGCGCCAGCAGCCCCCGGACTAGCGGCACAGATACGCAGTATTTT
CASSPRTSGTDTQYF
>TRBV12-3/TRBV12-4|.|.|TRBJ2-7
TGTGCCAGCAGTCGCCAAAAGGGGGACGAGCAGTACTTC
CASSRQKGDEQYF
>TRBV10-1|.|.|TRBJ1-2
TGCGCCAGCAGTGAGTCCAGATACTATGGCTACACCTTC
CASSESRYYGYTF
>TRBV20-1|TRBD1|.|TRBJ1-2
TGCAGTGCTATGGACAGGGGCACGGCAGGCTACACCTTC
CSAMDRGTAGYTF